The 17 T cell receptor beta chains below come from one sample, sequenced in a study of shared clonotypes between healthy human individuals. The data were produced by immunoSEQ multiplex PCR, yet TCRdb's version contains in-frame clones alone and is incomplete. The sample lists a few hundred thousand clones, less than 75% seen once, with 8.5% to 12% in the top ten. The specimen was memory CD4+ T cells sorted from blood. Subset described: CD45RA-negative fraction. The receptor set was obtained from a man in his thirties or forties in good health.

The J gene is TRBJ2-3, the V gene TRBV18; D is tentatively TRBD1 or TRBD2 (5 bases each). Germline-derived CDR1 and CDR2 are KGHSH and LQKENI. CDR3 length: 16 amino acids. V lost 3 bases and J 1 base, leaving 14 bases between the germline ends. The CDR3 nucleotides read TGTGCCAGCTCACCTAGAGGGGCCCCGGGCACAGATACGCAGTATTTT. Amino acid sequence: CASSPRGAPGTDTQYF.

The V and J genes are TRBV5-4 and TRBJ2-2, with 13 bases that match TRBD2. The CDR3 spans 17 residues. Germline CDR1 is SGHNT and CDR2 is YYREEE (reference sequence). V gave up 4 bases and J gave up 3 bases; unmatched junction bases: 6. The chain's CDR3 is CASSHRTSGSHTGELFF. In nucleotides, the CDR3 is TGTGCCAGCAGCCACAGGACTAGCGGGAGCCACACCGGGGAGCTGTTTTTT.

This clone was recorded only once. V gene TRBV9 combines with J gene TRBJ2-7, with D unclear. V was pared by 0 bases and J by 2 bases, with 12 bases between. The V gene's germline CDR1 is SGDLS and CDR2 YYNGEE. The CDR3 contains 15 residues. The CDR3 region is CASSVEEGSTYEQYF. CDR3 sequence (DNA): TGTGCCAGCAGCGTAGAAGAAGGCAGCACCTACGAGCAGTACTTC.

A word on this clone: A read error may explain this, as a much larger clone is one base away. The CDR3 bases are TGTGCCAGCAGTGAAGATCAGCCCCAGCATTTT. This gives the protein CASSEDQPQHF. This chain uses TRBV14 with TRBJ1-5; D is unclear. V was shortened by 6 bases and J by 5 bases, with 5 bases between the two germline ends. Per the germline V gene, CDR1 is SGHDN and CDR2 is FVKESK. This CDR3 is built from 11 residues.

This clone has a handful of counts. The chain links TRBV28 to TRBJ1-2; tentative D call: TRBD1 (5 bases). Germline-derived CDR1 and CDR2 are MDHEN and SYDVKM. V was trimmed by 3 bases and J by 3 bases, leaving 14 bases between them. The CDR3 sequence is 15 residues long. CDR3 sequence: CASSLVRGNYYGYTF. The CDR3 DNA sequence: TGTGCCAGCAGTTTGGTTAGGGGTAACTACTATGGCTACACCTTC.

The table lists this clone with a few counts. This chain connects TRBV14 to TRBJ1-1; 8 nucleotides align to TRBD1. The CDR3 runs 15 residues. Per the germline V gene, CDR1 is SGHDN and CDR2 is FVKESK. Trimming removed 4 bases from V and 1 base from J; junction bases left unmatched: 5. The CDR3: CASSLRTGRNTEAFF. The CDR3 DNA is TGTGCCAGCAGCCTACGGACAGGGAGGAACACTGAAGCTTTCTTT.

The chain links TRBV7-2 to TRBJ2-7, with a possible D match to TRBD2 (6 bases). V lost 5 bases to trimming and J lost 2 bases, with 13 bases between them. The CDR3 totals 14 residues. Looked up from germline, CDR1 is SGHTA and CDR2 is FQGNSA. The CDR3, as DNA: TGTGCCAGCAGCCGCGGGGCAGAGACCTACGAGCAGTACTTC. This encodes CASSRGAETYEQYF. The full variable domain, rest sourced from reference TRBV7-2 and TRBJ2-7, is GAGVSQSPSNKVTEKGKDVELRCDPISGHTALYWYRQSLGQGLEFLIYFQGNSAPDKSGLPSDRFSAERTGGSVSTLTIQRTQQEDSAVYLCASSRGAETYEQYFGPGTRLTVT.

The V and J genes are TRBV10-1 and TRBJ2-1; TRBD2 agrees at 7 bases. Trimming took 5 bases from V and 3 from J; bases not matched to a gene: 7. The CDR3 contains 15 residues. Germline CDR1 and CDR2: WNHNN and SYGVQD (reference sequence). In DNA, the CDR3 is TGCGCCAGCAGTAAAACGCAGCGGGACTACAATGAGCAGTTCTTC. It yields the protein CASSKTQRDYNEQFF.

The CDR3: CASSSQGAAGEQYF. CDR3 DNA: TGTGCCAGCAGCTCACAAGGGGCGGCCGGCGAGCAGTACTTC. The V gene is TRBV5-4, the J gene TRBJ2-7; possible D gene TRBD1, 5 bases. With 3 bases removed from V and 6 bases from J, the gap between germline ends came to 16 bases. CDR1 SGHNT and CDR2 YYREEE come from the germline V gene (reference sequence). The CDR3 runs 14 residues.

In its sample, this clone was seen once. V and J are TRBV2 and TRBJ2-7, with D possibly being TRBD1 or TRBD2 (5 bases each). Trimming stripped 4 bases from V and 7 bases from J, with 14 bases between. The CDR3 consists of 13 residues. The V gene's germline CDR1 is SNHLY and CDR2 FYNNEI. The CDR3 bases are TGTGCCAGCAGTGTTGGGAGCCACAGGGAGCAGTACTTC. Translation: CASSVGSHREQYF.

The chain links TRBV18 to TRBJ2-1; TRBD2 aligns across 7 bases. This CDR3 comprises 14 residues. V trimming: 2 bases; J trimming: 10 bases; junction bases outside the gene matches: 8. Germline-derived CDR1 and CDR2 are KGHSH and LQKENI. CDR3 sequence reads: CASSPSVTSQEQFF. The DNA for the CDR3 is TGTGCCAGCTCACCATCCGTGACTAGCCAAGAGCAGTTCTTC. Complete variable domain (other parts from reference TRBV18 and TRBJ2-1): NAGVMQNPRHLVRRRGQEARLRCSPMKGHSHVYWYRQLPEEGLKFMVYLQKENIIDESGMPKERFSAEFPKEGPSILRIQQVVRGDSAAYFCASSPSVTSQEQFFGPGTRLTVL.

The chain is built from TRBV27 and TRBJ2-1; 8 bases fit TRBD2. The CDR3 length is 14 residues. The V and J ends lost 8 bases and 8 bases, in that order; junction bases with no gene match: 11. The germline V gene has CDR1 MNHEY and CDR2 SMNVEV (reference sequence). The CDR3 spells CASCLSGKGDEQFF. The DNA for the CDR3 is TGTGCCAGCTGTCTTAGCGGGAAGGGTGATGAGCAGTTCTTC.

The chain carries TRBV19 and TRBJ2-6; a weak D match, TRBD1 (6 bases). V lost 2 bases and J 2 bases, leaving 7 bases between the germline ends. Germline CDR1 LNHDA, CDR2 SQIVND (reference sequence). The CDR3 extends over 15 amino acids. The CDR3 reads CASSITGPGANVLTF. DNA of the CDR3: TGTGCCAGTAGTATAACAGGGCCTGGGGCCAACGTCCTGACTTTC.

The chain has TRBV19 and TRBJ2-1; D may be TRBD2 (5 bases). The CDR3 sequence is 16 residues long. Deletions cut 4 bases from V and 0 bases from J, with 13 bases between. Germline loops: CDR1 LNHDA, CDR2 SQIVND (reference sequence). CDR3 sequence: CASSSSGASSYNEQFF. Written as DNA, the CDR3 is TGTGCCAGTAGTAGCAGCGGAGCGAGCTCCTACAATGAGCAGTTCTTC.

The gene calls are TRBV6-1 and TRBJ1-4, with TRBD1 matching 8 bases. The germline gives CDR1 MNHNS, CDR2 SASEGT. J lost 4 bases, V lost 3 bases, and 10 bases had no gene match. The CDR3 spans 17 residues. The CDR3 nucleotides are TGTGCCAGCAGTGATCCGGGACAGGCTTCGGGTAATGAAAAACTGTTTTTT. This codes for CASSDPGQASGNEKLFF.

This chain uses TRBV28 with TRBJ1-3; 8 bases are shared with TRBD1. V was pared by 2 bases and J by 4 bases, with 1 base of the junction left unmatched. Germline V gene sequence: CDR1 MDHEN, CDR2 SYDVKM. The CDR3 covers 14 residues. CDR3 sequence reads: CASSLGTGGNTIYF. DNA of the CDR3: TGTGCCAGCAGTTTAGGGACAGGAGGAAACACCATATATTTT.

This chain joins TRBV18 and TRBJ2-7; maybe TRBD1 (6 bases). The germline V and J ends were trimmed by 8 bases and 3 bases, with 11 bases remaining between them. Germline values: CDR1 KGHSH, CDR2 LQKENI. The CDR3 covers 12 residues. CDR3 residues: CASRQEDYEQYF. The CDR3 bases are TGTGCCAGCAGACAGGAGGACTACGAGCAGTACTTC.